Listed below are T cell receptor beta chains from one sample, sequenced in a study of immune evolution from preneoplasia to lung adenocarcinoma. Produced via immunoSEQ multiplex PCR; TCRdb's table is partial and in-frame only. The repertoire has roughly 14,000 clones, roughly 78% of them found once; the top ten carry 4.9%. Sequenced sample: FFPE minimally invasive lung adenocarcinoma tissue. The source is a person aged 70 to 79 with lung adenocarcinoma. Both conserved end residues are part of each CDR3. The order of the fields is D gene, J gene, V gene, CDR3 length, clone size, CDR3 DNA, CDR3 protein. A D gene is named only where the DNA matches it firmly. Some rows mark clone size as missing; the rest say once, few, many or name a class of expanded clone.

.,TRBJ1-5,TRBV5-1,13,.,TGCGCCAGCAGCTTGGACGAATATCAGCCCCAGCATTTT,CASSLDEYQPQHF
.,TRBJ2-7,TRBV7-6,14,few,TGTGCCAGCAGCTTATACCGGACGGACGGCGAGCAGTACTTC,CASSLYRTDGEQYF
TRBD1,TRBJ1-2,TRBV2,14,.,TGTGCCAGCGGCGACAGGGGCCAGACCTATGGCTACACCTTC,CASGDRGQTYGYTF
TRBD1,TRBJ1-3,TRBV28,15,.,TGTGCCAGCAGCCCGGGACAGGGGGCTGGAAACACCATATATTTT,CASSPGQGAGNTIYF
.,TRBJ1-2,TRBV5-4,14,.,TGTGCCAGCAGCCCACGTCTGGCAGACTATGGCTACACCTTC,CASSPRLADYGYTF
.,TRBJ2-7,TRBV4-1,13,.,TGCGCCAGCAGCCTCGCGAGCTCCTACGAGCAGTACTTC,CASSLASSYEQYF
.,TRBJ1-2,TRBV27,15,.,TGTGCCAGCAGTAATACCCCGGGACCCTCTATCGGCTACACCTTC,CASSNTPGPSIGYTF
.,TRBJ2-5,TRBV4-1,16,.,TGCGCCAGCAGCCCAATCCAGGATTCGGGCCAAGAGACCCAGTACTTC,CASSPIQDSGQETQYF
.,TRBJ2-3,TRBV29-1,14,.,TGCAGCGTGGGGGGACTCGACAGCACAGATACGCAGTATTTT,CSVGGLDSTDTQYF
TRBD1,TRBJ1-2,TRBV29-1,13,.,TGCAGCGTTGAGGACAGGGGAGTCTATGGCTACACCTTC,CSVEDRGVYGYTF
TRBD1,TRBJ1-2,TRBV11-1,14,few,TGTGCCAGCAGCTTTACGACAGGGACGGGTGGCTACACCTTC,CASSFTTGTGGYTF
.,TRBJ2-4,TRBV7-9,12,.,TGTGCCAGCAGACGGGACACAGGCATTCAGTACTTC,CASRRDTGIQYF
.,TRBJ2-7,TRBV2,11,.,TGTGCCAGCAGTGAGCTCTACGAGCAGTACTTC,CASSELYEQYF
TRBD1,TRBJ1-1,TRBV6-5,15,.,TGTGCCAGCAGTGGGACAGGGGGGCGCGGAGCTGAAGCTTTCTTT,CASSGTGGRGAEAFF
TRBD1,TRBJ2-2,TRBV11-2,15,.,TGTGCCAGCAGCCCCGGGACAGGTTTTACCGGGGAGCTGTTTTTT,CASSPGTGFTGELFF
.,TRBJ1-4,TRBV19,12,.,TGTGCCAGTGCCGGGCGGGAGGAAAAACTGTTTTTT,CASAGREEKLFF
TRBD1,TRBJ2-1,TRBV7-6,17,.,TGTGCCAGCAGCTTAGAAGCCGGGACAGGAGCTTACAATGAGCAGTTCTTC,CASSLEAGTGAYNEQFF
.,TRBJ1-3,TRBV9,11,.,TGTGCCAGCAGCGCACGGATCACCATATATTTT,CASSARITIYF
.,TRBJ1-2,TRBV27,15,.,TGTGCCAGCAGTTTATACCCGGGAGCGGACTATGGCTACACCTTC,CASSLYPGADYGYTF
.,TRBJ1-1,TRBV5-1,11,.,TGCGCCAGCAGCAAGGGGACTGAAGCTTTCTTT,CASSKGTEAFF
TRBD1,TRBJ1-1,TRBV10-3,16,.,TGTGCCATCAGTGCAGACACTACGGACAGGCACACTGAAGCTTTCTTT,CAISADTTDRHTEAFF
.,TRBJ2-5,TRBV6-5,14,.,TGTGCCAGCAGTTACGTTTCCGGGGACGAGACCCAGTACTTC,CASSYVSGDETQYF
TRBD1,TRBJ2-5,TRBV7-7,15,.,TGTGCTATAAATGCCGGGACAGGAGGAGGCGAGACCCAGTACTTC,CAINAGTGGGETQYF
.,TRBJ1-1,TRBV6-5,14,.,TGTGCCAGCAGTACCATCCTCATGAACACTGAAGCTTTCTTT,CASSTILMNTEAFF
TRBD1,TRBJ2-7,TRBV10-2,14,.,TGCGCCAGCAGTGATTGGGCAGGGGGAAGCGAGCAGTACTTC,CASSDWAGGSEQYF
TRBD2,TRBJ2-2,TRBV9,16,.,TGTGCCAGCAGCGTAGACCTAGCGGCGAACACCGGGGAGCTGTTTTTT,CASSVDLAANTGELFF
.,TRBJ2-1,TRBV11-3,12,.,TGTGCCAGCAGCCCCACGTCCAATGAGCAGTTCTTC,CASSPTSNEQFF
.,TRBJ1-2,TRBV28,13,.,TGTGCCAGCAGTTTCGGTACATGGAATGGCTACACCTTC,CASSFGTWNGYTF
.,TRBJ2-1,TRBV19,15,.,TGTGCCAGTAGTATGCTACCGCCCTTTTACAATGAGCAGTTCTTC,CASSMLPPFYNEQFF
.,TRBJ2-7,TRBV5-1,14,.,TGCGCCAGCAGCCCCCGGGCAGACTCCTACGAGCAGTACTTC,CASSPRADSYEQYF
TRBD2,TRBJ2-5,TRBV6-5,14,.,TGTGCCAGCAGTGATCGCGGGGGGGGAGAGACCCAGTACTTC,CASSDRGGGETQYF
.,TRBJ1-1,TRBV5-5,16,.,TGTGCCAGCAGCTTGGTTCTGGGTGCGGGAAACACTGAAGCTTTCTTT,CASSLVLGAGNTEAFF
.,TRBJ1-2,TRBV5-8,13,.,TGTGCCAGCAGCTTGAGAGGCTCCGGGGGCTACACCTTC,CASSLRGSGGYTF
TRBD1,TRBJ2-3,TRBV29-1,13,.,TGCAGCGTTCTCTTGGACAGGGAAGATACGCAGTATTTT,CSVLLDREDTQYF
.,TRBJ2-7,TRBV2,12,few,TGTGCCAGCCACAGACAGGCCCACGAGCAGTACTTC,CASHRQAHEQYF
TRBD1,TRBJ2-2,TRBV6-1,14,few,TGTGCCAGCAGTGTTCAGGGGGCTGACGGGGAGCTGTTTTTT,CASSVQGADGELFF
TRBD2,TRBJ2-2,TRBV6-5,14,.,TGTGCCAGCCGTCGGGGGGGAGATTCCGGGGAGCTGTTTTTT,CASRRGGDSGELFF
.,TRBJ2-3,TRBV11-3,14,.,TGTGCCAGCAGCCGCAACCCTGGACCGCTAACGCAGTATTTT,CASSRNPGPLTQYF
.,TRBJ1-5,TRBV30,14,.,TGTGCCTGGAGTCCCCAGGGTGGCAATCAGCCCCAGCATTTT,CAWSPQGGNQPQHF
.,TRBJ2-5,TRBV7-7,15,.,TGTGCTAGCAGCTTAGCTCGTGCCCCCGGGGAGACCCAGTACTTC,CASSLARAPGETQYF
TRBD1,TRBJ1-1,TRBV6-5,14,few,TGTGCCAGCAGTTACCCAGCAGGGGGGACTGAAGCTTTCTTT,CASSYPAGGTEAFF
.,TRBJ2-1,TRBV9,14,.,TGTGCCAGCAGCGTCTCGACAGGCAATGAGGAGCAGTTCTTC,CASSVSTGNEEQFF
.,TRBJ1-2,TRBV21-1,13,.,TGTGCCAGCAGCAAAGCGGCAGGAGATGGCTACACCTTC,CASSKAAGDGYTF
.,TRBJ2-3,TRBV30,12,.,TGTGCCTGGATGGACGCCACAGATACGCAGTATTTT,CAWMDATDTQYF
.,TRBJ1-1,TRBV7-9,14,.,TGTGCCAGCAGCTTAGGACAGGCGAACACTGAAGCTTTCTTT,CASSLGQANTEAFF